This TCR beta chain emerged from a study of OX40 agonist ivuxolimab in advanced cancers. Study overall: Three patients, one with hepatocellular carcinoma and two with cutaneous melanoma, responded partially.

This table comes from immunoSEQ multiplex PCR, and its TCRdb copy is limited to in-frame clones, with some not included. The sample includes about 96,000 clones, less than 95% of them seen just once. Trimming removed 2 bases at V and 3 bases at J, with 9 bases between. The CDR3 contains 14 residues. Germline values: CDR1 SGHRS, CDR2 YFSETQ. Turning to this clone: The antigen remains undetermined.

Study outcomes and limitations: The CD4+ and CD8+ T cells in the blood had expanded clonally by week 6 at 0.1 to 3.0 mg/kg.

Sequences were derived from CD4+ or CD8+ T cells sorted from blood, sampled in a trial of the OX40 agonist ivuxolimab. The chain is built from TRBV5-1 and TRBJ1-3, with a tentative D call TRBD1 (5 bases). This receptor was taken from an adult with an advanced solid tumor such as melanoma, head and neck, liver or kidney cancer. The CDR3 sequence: CASSFSGYGNTIYF. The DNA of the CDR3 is TGCGCCAGCAGCTTTTCAGGGTATGGAAACACCATATATTTT.